This TCR beta chain was profiled in a study of blood T cell repertoires in COVID-19. Germline-derived CDR1 and CDR2 are MNHEY and SVGEGT. This CDR3 spans 16 amino acids. V dropped 5 bases and J dropped 1 base, with 15 bases sitting between them. Sequenced by immunoSEQ multiplex PCR; TCRdb stores in-frame clones only, minus some. The sample carries some 150,000 clones, 89% recorded once. The sequencing sample was made of PBMCs or T cells enriched from blood (not recorded which). The source of this sequence is a young woman who had recovered from COVID-19. The rearrangement uses TRBV6-2 or TRBV6-3 and TRBJ1-5; D gene unclear. CDR3 in amino acids: CASSTPRQSSNQPQHF. DNA of the CDR3: TGTGCCAGCAGTACGCCGCGGCAATCGAGCAATCAGCCCCAGCATTTT.